This TCR beta chain derives from a study of metastatic and nonmetastatic thyroid tumors. Study outcomes and limitations: Across blood and tumor, TCR beta diversity in malignant thyroid tumors was reportedly significantly higher than in benign nodules.

Germline V CDR1 and CDR2: MDHEN, SYDVKM. The J segment lost 2 bases and the V segment lost 7 bases, leaving 14 bases of the junction unmatched. The CDR3 runs to 16 residues. Patients had received no treatment of any kind before thyroid surgery. This clone is medium-sized. Its cognate antigen is unknown. Per the authors' pipeline: The authors used CDR3 differences across clinicopathological groups to build a distant-metastasis classifier for papillary thyroid cancer. TCRdb reprocessed the PCR reads using MiXCR. TCRdb's processing, not the study's, gives the V and J calls here. The sample lists 27,000 or so clones, roughly 25% seen once, with around 5.5% in the top ten.

The chain uses TRBV28 and TRBJ2-7, with 7 bases that match TRBD2. Specimen: blood. This receptor was taken from a female donor with papillary thyroid cancer or a benign thyroid nodule (not recorded which). Some clones in this sample may be carry-over from other donors' samples. The CDR3 loop reads CASIQIGGTDTYEQYF. Written as DNA, the CDR3 is TGTGCCAGCATCCAAATCGGGGGGACTGATACCTACGAGCAGTACTTC.